Following are 28 T cell receptor beta chains from one sample sequenced in a study of CD4 T cells in relation to SARS-CoV-2 and coronaviruses. Their cognate antigens are unknown. Before the COVID-19 pandemic, during about 2010-2019, CD4+ T cells were taken from unexposed donors. The cells were cultured for approximately ten days before CD4+ T cells were isolated. The protocol was immunoSEQ multiplex PCR, while the TCRdb copy is restricted to in-frame clones and leaves out a portion. The table has about 17,000 clones, approximately 81% seen once. The sample was CD4+ T cells from PBMCs, cultured in vitro. The source is a human donor in good health.

This clone was recorded a few times. The rearrangement joins TRBV5-1 to TRBJ1-6; D is unresolved. CDR3 size: 15 residues. Germline CDR1 and CDR2: SGHRS and YFSETQ. Trimming left V 0 bases short and J 9 bases short, with 13 bases between. The CDR3 loop is CASSLAGASASPLHF. The CDR3 DNA reads as TGCGCCAGCAGCTTGGCAGGCGCGTCGGCTTCACCCCTCCACTTT.

The rearrangement joins TRBV12-3 or TRBV12-4 to TRBJ2-2; the D is unclear. The CDR3 loop spans 13 amino acids. V was pared by 2 bases and J by 1 base, with 2 bases between. As DNA, the CDR3 is TGTGCCAGCAGTTTACAGAACACCGGGGAGCTGTTTTTT. It is translated as CASSLQNTGELFF.

In nucleotides, the CDR3 is TGCAGCGTTCAGACTTATAGAGGTGATACGCAGTATTTT. Translation gives CSVQTYRGDTQYF. This chain connects TRBV29-1 to TRBJ2-3; D is ambiguous. CDR1 and CDR2 from the germline V gene are SQVTM and ANQGSEA. The CDR3 spans 13 residues. V was clipped by 5 bases and J by 6 bases, with 15 bases between them.

The chain joins TRBV7-2 to TRBJ2-7, with D unclear. The ends were cut back, 5 bases at V and 0 bases at J, with 8 bases in the middle. The CDR3 extends over 13 amino acids. CDR1 and CDR2 from the germline V gene are SGHTA and FQGNSA. CDR3: CASSTTASYEQYF. The DNA of the CDR3 is TGTGCCAGCAGCACCACAGCCTCCTACGAGCAGTACTTC.

This clone was found once. The chain carries TRBV19 and TRBJ2-5, with D perhaps matching TRBD1 (7 bases). Germline lookup yields CDR1 LNHDA and CDR2 SQIVND (reference sequence). This CDR3 region has 14 residues. The ends were cut back, 2 bases at V and 4 bases at J, with 11 bases in the middle. CDR3 sequence reads: CASSINRGGETQYF. DNA of the CDR3: TGTGCCAGTAGTATAAACAGGGGAGGAGAGACCCAGTACTTC.

V usage is TRBV9 and J usage is TRBJ2-1, with D perhaps TRBD1 (5 bases). The CDR3 is made up of 13 amino acids. Looked up from germline, CDR1 is SGDLS and CDR2 is YYNGEE. The germline V and J ends were trimmed by 2 bases and 4 bases, with 7 bases remaining between them. The CDR3 DNA reads as TGTGCCAGCAGCGTGGCAGGGTACAATGAGCAGTTCTTC. Translating it yields CASSVAGYNEQFF.

The chain combines TRBV6-5 with TRBJ1-6; D is unclear. V was cut by 2 bases and J by 6 bases, with 8 bases left in between. Per germline, CDR1 MNHEY and CDR2 SVGAGI. The CDR3 spans 14 residues. Written as DNA, the CDR3 is TGTGCCAGCAGTTACGCCCCAACTAATTCACCCCTCCACTTT. Translating it yields CASSYAPTNSPLHF.

The sample holds a few counts of this clone. The chain couples TRBV7-3 to TRBJ2-5; 7 bases line up with TRBD2. Germline loops: CDR1 SGHTA, CDR2 FQGTGA. V was clipped by 1 base and J by 4 bases; unmatched bases: 3. The CDR3 is made up of 14 amino acids. The DNA for the CDR3 is TGTGCCAGCAGCTTAAACGGCGGGGGAGAGACCCAGTACTTC. Its translation: CASSLNGGGETQYF. Combining the CDR3 with reference TRBV7-3 and TRBJ2-5 gives the whole variable domain GAGVSQTPSNKVTEKGKYVELRCDPISGHTALYWYRQSLGQGPEFLIYFQGTGAADDSGLPNDRFFAVRPEGSVSTLKIQRTERGDSAVYLCASSLNGGGETQYFGPGTRLLVL.

The chain joins TRBV6-5 to TRBJ2-7; D remains unclear. Germline V CDR1 and CDR2: MNHEY, SVGAGI. V was trimmed by 0 bases and J by 3 bases, leaving 12 bases between them. This CDR3 contains 15 residues. The CDR3 bases are TGTGCCAGCAGTTACTCGAGCGTGGCTGGCTACGAGCAGTACTTC. It translates to CASSYSSVAGYEQYF.

V is TRBV3-1 (or the pseudogene TRBV3-2) and J is TRBJ1-2; D gene uncertain. The germline gives CDR1 LGHDT, CDR2 YNNKEL (reference sequence). CDR3 size: 15 residues. V lost 1 base and J 4 bases, leaving 13 bases between the germline ends. The chain's CDR3 is CASSQGEVRGYGYTF. The CDR3 DNA sequence: TGTGCCAGCAGCCAAGGGGAGGTTCGGGGCTATGGCTACACCTTC.

The chain recombines TRBV18 with TRBJ2-2, with 8 bases that match TRBD1. Germline loops: CDR1 KGHSH, CDR2 LQKENI. This CDR3 has 14 amino acids. Trimming took 6 bases from V and 5 from J; bases not matched to a gene: 5. The CDR3 DNA sequence: TGTGCCAGCTCCCTAAGGGACAGGACCGGGGAGCTGTTTTTT. This encodes CASSLRDRTGELFF.

The gene calls are TRBV2 and TRBJ1-2; maybe TRBD1 (5 bases). The CDR3 is 14 residues long. Per the germline V gene, CDR1 is SNHLY and CDR2 is FYNNEI. V lost 7 bases and J 4 bases, leaving 16 bases between the germline ends. This CDR3 is CASTSAPTAYGYTF. As DNA, the CDR3 is TGTGCCAGCACCTCCGCGCCGACAGCCTATGGCTACACCTTC.

The chain uses TRBV4-2 and TRBJ2-1; 9 nucleotides match TRBD2. V gave up 4 bases and J gave up 0 bases; unmatched junction bases: 7. The CDR3 consists of 17 residues. Germline lookup yields CDR1 LGHNA and CDR2 YNFKEQ. CDR3 residues: CASSRIISGSSYNEQFF. CDR3 DNA: TGTGCCAGCAGCCGGATCATTAGCGGGAGCTCCTACAATGAGCAGTTCTTC.

The chain joins TRBV7-2 to TRBJ1-2; TRBD1 is a possible D gene (5 bases). This CDR3 spans 15 amino acids. Trimming took 3 bases from V and 4 from J, leaving 15 bases between them. Germline V gives CDR1 SGHTA, CDR2 FQGNSA. The CDR3 nucleotides are TGTGCCAGCAGCTTTATTGAAGGACACCCCTATGGCTACACCTTC. Its translation is CASSFIEGHPYGYTF.

The chain uses TRBV7-2 and TRBJ2-7, with 8 bases that match TRBD1. The CDR3 extends over 14 amino acids. Germline V gene lookup returns CDR1 SGHTA and CDR2 FQGNSA. J was trimmed by 5 bases and V by 6 bases; bases with no gene match: 9. CDR3 sequence reads: CASSRQGARDEQYF. CDR3 bases: TGTGCCAGCAGTCGCCAGGGGGCCCGGGACGAGCAGTACTTC. Full variable domain (missing parts from reference TRBV7-2 and TRBJ2-7): GAGVSQSPSNKVTEKGKDVELRCDPISGHTALYWYRQSLGQGLEFLIYFQGNSAPDKSGLPSDRFSAERTGGSVSTLTIQRTQQEDSAVYLCASSRQGARDEQYFGPGTRLTVT.

The rearrangement links TRBV5-6 to TRBJ2-1, with D possibly being TRBD2 (6 bases). Between the trimmed V and J ends, which lost 2 bases and 14 bases, there was a span of 11 bases. Germline CDR1 is SGHDT and CDR2 is YYEEEE. The CDR3 sequence is 11 residues long. CDR3 in amino acids: CASSFRDLKFF. The CDR3 bases are TGTGCCAGCAGCTTCCGGGACTTAAAGTTCTTC.

The chain joins TRBV7-8 to TRBJ1-1, with TRBD1 matching over 9 bases. After removal of 5 bases from V and 3 bases from J, the junction contained 4 bases not matched to a gene. Germline V gives CDR1 SGHVS, CDR2 FQNEAQ. The CDR3 sequence is 14 residues long. CDR3 sequence reads: CASSLTGGYTEAFF. In DNA form, the CDR3 reads TGTGCCAGCAGCCTTACAGGGGGCTACACTGAAGCTTTCTTT.

This chain joins TRBV7-8 and TRBJ2-5; 11 bases match TRBD1. The V gene end was trimmed by 1 base and the J gene end by 5 bases; junction bases not matched to a gene: 15. The germline gives CDR1 SGHVS, CDR2 FQNEAQ. The CDR3 spans 19 residues. The CDR3 sequence is CASSLGLASGTGGRETQYF. The DNA for the CDR3 is TGTGCCAGCAGCTTAGGTTTGGCTAGCGGGACAGGGGGAAGGGAGACCCAGTACTTC.

The chain employs TRBV6-2 or TRBV6-3 and TRBJ1-1, with a possible D match to TRBD1 (5 bases). The CDR3 extends over 18 amino acids. Germline V gene lookup returns CDR1 MNHEY and CDR2 SVGEGT. The V end was cut by 0 bases, the J end by 1 base, with 18 bases between. The CDR3 reads CASSYSWAGRRPNTEAFF. The CDR3 DNA follows: TGTGCCAGCAGTTACTCGTGGGCAGGGAGAAGGCCGAACACTGAAGCTTTCTTT.

The V and J genes are TRBV3-1 (or the pseudogene TRBV3-2) and TRBJ2-1; D gene ambiguous. Trimming cost V 0 bases and J 4 bases, with 10 bases left between them. The CDR3 is made up of 15 amino acids. Germline V CDR1 and CDR2: LGHDT, YNNKEL (reference sequence). For the CDR3, the DNA is TGTGCCAGCAGCCAAGACAGTGGTCTGTACAATGAGCAGTTCTTC. This sequence encodes CASSQDSGLYNEQFF.

The chain links TRBV7-8 to TRBJ1-5; the D is unclear. Germline assignment: CDR1 SGHVS and CDR2 FQNEAQ. The V end was cut by 5 bases, the J end by 0 bases, with 11 bases between. The CDR3 extends over 15 amino acids. The CDR3 DNA is TGTGCCAGCAGCCCATGGGAGCCTAGCAATCAGCCCCAGCATTTT. It yields the protein CASSPWEPSNQPQHF.

This clone has only a few counts. V and J are TRBV4-2 and TRBJ2-7; D not certain. With 1 base removed from V and 6 bases from J, the gap between germline ends came to 10 bases. Germline V lookup: CDR1 LGHNA, CDR2 YNFKEQ. This CDR3 has 13 amino acids. CDR3 loop: CASSQVAGREQYF. The CDR3, as DNA: TGTGCCAGCAGCCAAGTTGCAGGCCGCGAGCAGTACTTC.

V and J are TRBV2 and TRBJ1-2; D gene uncertain. The germline V gene encodes CDR1 SNHLY and CDR2 FYNNEI. V lost 2 bases to trimming and J lost 5 bases, with 6 bases between them. The CDR3 is made up of 12 amino acids. The CDR3 protein is CASSERAYGYTF. The CDR3 DNA reads TGTGCCAGCAGTGAAAGGGCTTATGGCTACACCTTC. The full variable domain, its missing parts supplied by reference TRBV2 and TRBJ1-2, is EPEVTQTPSHQVTQMGQEVILRCVPISNHLYFYWYRQILGQKVEFLVSFYNNEISEKSEIFDDQFSVERPDGSNFTLKIRSTKLEDSAMYFCASSERAYGYTFGSGTRLTVV.

Judged by abundance, this clone is large. The CDR3 DNA follows: TGTGCCAGCAGCTTCTACCTTAAGACAGATACGCAGTATTTT. This translates into CASSFYLKTDTQYF. The genes are TRBV7-2 and TRBJ2-3; D call uncertain. The CDR3 is 14 amino acids. Germline CDR1 reads SGHTA; CDR2 reads FQGNSA. Trimming cost V 3 bases and J 3 bases, with 10 bases left between them.

This sequence joins TRBV7-2 and TRBJ2-3, with 8 bases lining up with TRBD2. There are 17 residues in the CDR3. Per germline, CDR1 SGHTA and CDR2 FQGNSA. V was pared by 4 bases and J by 6 bases, with 15 bases of the junction left unmatched. Written as DNA, the CDR3 is TGTGCCAGCAGCTCAGGTGCCAGCGGGAGAGGGTTTGATACGCAGTATTTT. Protein product: CASSSGASGRGFDTQYF.

This clone was seen only once. The rearrangement uses TRBV27 and TRBJ1-5; D unresolved. Trimming took off 6 bases at V and 10 bases at J, with 22 bases between the two ends. Germline CDR1 is MNHEY and CDR2 is SMNVEV (reference sequence). This CDR3 comprises 15 residues. For the CDR3, the DNA is TGTGCCAGCAGAGCTCAACTTCGGGTCCCGGGTCCCCAGCATTTT. Translating gives CASRAQLRVPGPQHF.

V gene TRBV6-5 combines with J gene TRBJ1-6; no reliable D call. V was shortened by 9 bases and J by 0 bases, with 12 bases between the two germline ends. This CDR3 contains 15 residues. Germline CDR1 is MNHEY and CDR2 is SVGAGI. This chain's CDR3 is CASLGLSSYNSPLHF. The CDR3 DNA follows: TGTGCCAGTCTCGGGTTGAGCTCCTATAATTCACCCCTCCACTTT.

The chain employs TRBV11-2 and TRBJ2-5; 8 nucleotides agree with TRBD2. The J segment lost 5 bases and the V segment lost 2 bases, leaving 7 bases of the junction unmatched. The CDR3 contains 15 residues. Germline-derived CDR1 and CDR2 are SGHAT and FQNNGV. The CDR3 sequence is CASSLSRAGVETQYF. CDR3 sequence (DNA): TGTGCCAGCAGCTTATCGAGAGCGGGAGTTGAGACCCAGTACTTC.